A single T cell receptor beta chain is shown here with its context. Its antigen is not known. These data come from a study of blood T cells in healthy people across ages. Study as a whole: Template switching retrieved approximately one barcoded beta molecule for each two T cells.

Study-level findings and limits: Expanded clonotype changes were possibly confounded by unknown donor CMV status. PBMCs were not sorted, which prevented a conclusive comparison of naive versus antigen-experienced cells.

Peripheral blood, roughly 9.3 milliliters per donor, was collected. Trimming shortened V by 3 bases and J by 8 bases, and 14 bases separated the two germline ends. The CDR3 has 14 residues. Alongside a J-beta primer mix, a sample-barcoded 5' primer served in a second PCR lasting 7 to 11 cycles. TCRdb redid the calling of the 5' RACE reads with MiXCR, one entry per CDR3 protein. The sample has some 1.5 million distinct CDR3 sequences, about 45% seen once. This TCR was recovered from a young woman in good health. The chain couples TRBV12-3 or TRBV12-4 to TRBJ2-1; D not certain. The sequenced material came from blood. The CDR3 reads CASSFRTPSDEQFF. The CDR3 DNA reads TGTGCCAGCAGTTTCAGGACGCCGTCGGATGAGCAGTTCTTC.